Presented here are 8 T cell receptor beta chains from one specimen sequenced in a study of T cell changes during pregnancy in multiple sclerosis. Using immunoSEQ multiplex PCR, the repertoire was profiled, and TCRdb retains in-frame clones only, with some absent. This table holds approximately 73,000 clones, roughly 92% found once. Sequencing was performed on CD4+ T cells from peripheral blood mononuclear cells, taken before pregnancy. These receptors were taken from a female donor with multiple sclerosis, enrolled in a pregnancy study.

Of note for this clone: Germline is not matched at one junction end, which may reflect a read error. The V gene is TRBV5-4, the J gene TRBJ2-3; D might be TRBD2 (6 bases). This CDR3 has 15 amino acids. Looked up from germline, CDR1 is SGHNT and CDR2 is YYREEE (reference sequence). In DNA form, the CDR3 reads TGTGCCAGCAGGTTGGACTACAAGGTCACAGATACGCAGTATTTT. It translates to CASRLDYKVTDTQYF.

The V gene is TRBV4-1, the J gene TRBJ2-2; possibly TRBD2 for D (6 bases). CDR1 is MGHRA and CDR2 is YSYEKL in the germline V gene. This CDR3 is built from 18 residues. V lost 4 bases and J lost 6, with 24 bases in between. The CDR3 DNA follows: TGCGCCAGCAGCCCGTCTAACGGGAGAAGAAGGGGCCCCGGGGAGCTGTTTTTT. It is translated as CASSPSNGRRRGPGELFF.

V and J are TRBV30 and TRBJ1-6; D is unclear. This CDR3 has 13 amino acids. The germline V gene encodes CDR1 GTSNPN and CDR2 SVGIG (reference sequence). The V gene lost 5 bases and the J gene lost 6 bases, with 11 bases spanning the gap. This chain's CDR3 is CAWREGRNSPLHF. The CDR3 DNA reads TGTGCCTGGCGGGAGGGCCGTAATTCACCCCTCCACTTT.

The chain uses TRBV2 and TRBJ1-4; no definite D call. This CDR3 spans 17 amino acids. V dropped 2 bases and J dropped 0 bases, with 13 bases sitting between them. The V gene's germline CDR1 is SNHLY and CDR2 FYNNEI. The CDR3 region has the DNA TGTGCCAGCAGTGAAAGACGGAGAACTGCAACTAATGAAAAACTGTTTTTT. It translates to CASSERRRTATNEKLFF.

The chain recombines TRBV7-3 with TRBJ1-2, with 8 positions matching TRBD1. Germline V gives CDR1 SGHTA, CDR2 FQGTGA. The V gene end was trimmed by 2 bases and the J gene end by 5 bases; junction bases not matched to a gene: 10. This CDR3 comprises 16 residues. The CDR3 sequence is CASSLGPQGAGYGYTF. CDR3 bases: TGTGCCAGCAGCTTAGGTCCGCAGGGGGCAGGGTATGGCTACACCTTC.

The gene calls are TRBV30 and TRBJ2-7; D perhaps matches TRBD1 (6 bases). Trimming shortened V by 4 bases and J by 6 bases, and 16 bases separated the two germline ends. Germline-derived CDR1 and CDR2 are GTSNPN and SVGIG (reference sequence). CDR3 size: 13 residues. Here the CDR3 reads CAWIHRELREQYF. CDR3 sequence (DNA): TGTGCCTGGATACACAGGGAATTGCGCGAGCAGTACTTC.

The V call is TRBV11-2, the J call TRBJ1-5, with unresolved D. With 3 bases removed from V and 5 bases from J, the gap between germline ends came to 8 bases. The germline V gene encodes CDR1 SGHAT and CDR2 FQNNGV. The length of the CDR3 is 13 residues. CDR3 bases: TGTGCCAGCAGCTTTAGTGCGGATCAGCCCCAGCATTTT. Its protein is CASSFSADQPQHF.

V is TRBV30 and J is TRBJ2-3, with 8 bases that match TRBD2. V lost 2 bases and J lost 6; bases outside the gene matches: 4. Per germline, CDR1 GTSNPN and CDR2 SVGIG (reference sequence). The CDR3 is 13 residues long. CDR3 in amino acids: CAWSHREGDTQYF. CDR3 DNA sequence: TGTGCCTGGAGTCACCGGGAGGGGGATACGCAGTATTTT.